The entry below gives a single TCR beta chain sequence along with its context. The data originate from a study of shared clonotypes between healthy human individuals. TCRdb's copy holds only in-frame clones and misses some; the assay was immunoSEQ multiplex PCR. The sample has 650,000 to 700,000 clones, 80% to 95% seen once. The sample consisted of memory CD8+ T cells from PBMCs. Subset: CD45RO+ cells pooled with CCR7-negative TemRA cells. The source is a man aged 18 to 29 in good health. Some clones in this sample may be carry-over from other donors' samples.

The CDR3 bases are TGCAGCGCTACCGACAGGGGATCCTATGGCTACACCTTC. Protein sequence: CSATDRGSYGYTF. V is TRBV29-1 and J is TRBJ1-2; TRBD1 agrees at 8 bases. This CDR3 is 13 amino acids long. The germline CDR1 and CDR2 sequences are SQVTM and ANQGSEA. V trimming: 7 bases; J trimming: 4 bases; junction bases outside the gene matches: 8.